The T cell receptor (beta chain) described here comes from a study of post-analysis software for immune sequencing data. Overall study context: Recorded subtypes: relapsing-remitting, secondary progressive, progressive-relapsing; some patients unannotated.

Points on this clonotype: The target antigen is unknown.

Study results and caveats: Significantly lower normalized Chao1 diversity was seen in multiple sclerosis patients than in controls. Five TRBV segments, including TRBV5-6, TRBV5-1 and TRBV20-1, were more frequent in patients than controls.

Unique molecular identifiers were present in the TCR beta cDNA libraries. TCRdb re-analysed the PCR reads in MiXCR, keeping a single row per CDR3 protein. The sample consists of a few hundred thousand distinct CDR3 sequences, approximately 34% of them appearing once. V was clipped by 7 bases and J by 0 bases, with 12 bases between them. Per germline, CDR1 MNHNS and CDR2 SASEGT. The CDR3 is made up of 15 amino acids. Input material: blood. The V and J genes are TRBV6-1 and TRBJ1-4, with D maybe TRBD1 (5 bases). This clonotype was obtained from a girl aged 2-17 years with multiple sclerosis. The CDR3 nucleotides are TGTGCCAGCATTCCGGGGCCCGCAACTAATGAAAAACTGTTTTTT. Translated, it gives CASIPGPATNEKLFF.